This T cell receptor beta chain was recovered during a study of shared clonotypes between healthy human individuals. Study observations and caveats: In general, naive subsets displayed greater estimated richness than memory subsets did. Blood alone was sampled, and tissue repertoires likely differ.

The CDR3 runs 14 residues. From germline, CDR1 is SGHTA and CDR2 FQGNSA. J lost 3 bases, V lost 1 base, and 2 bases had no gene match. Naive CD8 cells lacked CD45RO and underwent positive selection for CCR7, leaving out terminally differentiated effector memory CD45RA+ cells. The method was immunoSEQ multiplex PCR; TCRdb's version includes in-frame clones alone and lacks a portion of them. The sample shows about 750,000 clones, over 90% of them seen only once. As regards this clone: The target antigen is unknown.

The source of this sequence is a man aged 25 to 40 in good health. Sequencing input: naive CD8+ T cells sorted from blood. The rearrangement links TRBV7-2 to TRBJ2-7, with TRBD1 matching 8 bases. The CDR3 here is CASSLGTGRYEQYF. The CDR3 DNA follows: TGTGCCAGCAGCTTAGGGACAGGGCGCTACGAGCAGTACTTC.